This TCR beta chain was captured by sequencing in a study of blood T cell repertoires in COVID-19. Across the study: Donors in the United States, Italy and Spain gave samples during acute or convalescent COVID-19. PBMCs, B-cell-depleted T cells, or T cells provided the cDNA or gDNA that made up the material.

This clone was observed once. CDR3 length: 16 amino acids. Trimming at V came to 3 bases and at J to 7 bases, leaving 7 bases not matched to a gene. Germline V gene sequence: CDR1 SGHDT, CDR2 YYEEEE. Original processing methods: Reference gene primers were amplified, and this amplification served to estimate nucleated cell counts. Only in-frame clones appear in the TCRdb table, and some are missing; sequencing was by immunoSEQ multiplex PCR. The DNA was the basis for D and trimming; V, J and clone size are from that table. The sample lists 37,000 or so clones; 70% to 90% were seen once. The V and J genes are TRBV5-6 and TRBJ1-4; 12 bases align to TRBD1. Source material: peripheral blood. The clonotype was recovered from a man in his 60s with active COVID-19. The CDR3 nucleotides read TGTGCCAGCAGCTCGGGGACAGGGGGCCTACGTGAAAAACTGTTTTTT. Protein product: CASSSGTGGLREKLFF. The whole variable domain, filled in from reference TRBV5-6 and TRBJ1-4, reads DAGVTQSPTHLIKTRGQQVTLRCSPKSGHDTVSWYQQALGQGPQFIFQYYEEEERQRGNFPDRFSGHQFPNYSSELNVNALLLGDSALYLCASSSGTGGLREKLFFGSGTQLSVL.